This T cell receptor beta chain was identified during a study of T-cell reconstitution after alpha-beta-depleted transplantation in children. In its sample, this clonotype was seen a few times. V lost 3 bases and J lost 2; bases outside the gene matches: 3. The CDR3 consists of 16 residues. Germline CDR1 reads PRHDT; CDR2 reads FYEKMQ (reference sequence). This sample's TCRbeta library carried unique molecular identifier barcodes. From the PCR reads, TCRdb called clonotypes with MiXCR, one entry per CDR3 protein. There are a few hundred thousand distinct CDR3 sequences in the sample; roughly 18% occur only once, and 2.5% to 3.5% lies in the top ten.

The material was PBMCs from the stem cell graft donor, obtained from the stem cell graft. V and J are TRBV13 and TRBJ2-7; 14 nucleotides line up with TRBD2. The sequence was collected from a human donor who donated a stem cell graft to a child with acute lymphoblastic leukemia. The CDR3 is CASSFQTSGRAYEQYF. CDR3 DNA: TGTGCCAGCAGCTTCCAGACTAGCGGGAGGGCCTACGAGCAGTACTTC.